These 26 T cell receptor beta chains originate from one sample sequenced in a study of T cells after yellow fever vaccination. TCRdb reanalysed the 5' RACE reads using MiXCR and keeps one entry per CDR3 protein. The repertoire includes more than 95,000 distinct CDR3 sequences, roughly 6.8% of them detected once, and around 2.6% sits in the top ten. Here the sequenced sample was CD4+ T cells sorted from PBMCs, taken 45 days after the first yellow fever vaccination. The receptors originated from a man aged 18 to 30 who received the YFV17D yellow fever vaccine.

This clonotype was observed at least ten times. The J gene is TRBJ2-3, the V gene TRBV24-1, with D unclear. CDR1 is KGHDR and CDR2 is SFDVKD in the germline V gene. This CDR3 contains 16 residues. V lost 1 base and J 0 bases, leaving 10 bases between the germline ends. This CDR3 is CATSDFGGPSTDTQYF. For the CDR3, the DNA is TGTGCCACCAGTGATTTTGGCGGACCGAGCACAGATACGCAGTATTTT.

A few counts support this clonotype. V and J are TRBV6-1 and TRBJ1-2, with a possible D match to TRBD1 (5 bases). Germline values: CDR1 MNHNS, CDR2 SASEGT. V was clipped by 5 bases and J by 0 bases, with 7 bases between them. The length of the CDR3 is 13 residues. For the CDR3, the DNA is TGTGCCAGCAGTCAACAGGCTAACTATGGCTACACCTTC. It is translated as CASSQQANYGYTF.

This clonotype has a count of ten or more. The J gene is TRBJ1-2, the V gene TRBV6-2 or TRBV6-3; D is possibly TRBD1 (6 bases). V lost 6 bases, J lost 1 base, and 9 bases lay in between. The CDR3 sequence is 13 residues long. Germline CDR1 reads MNHEY; CDR2 reads SVGEGT. CDR3 in amino acids: CASRRQDNYGYTF. As DNA, the CDR3 is TGTGCCAGCAGGAGACAGGATAACTATGGCTACACCTTC.

This clonotype occurred many times. DNA for the CDR3: TGTGCCACCAGCAGAGATTGGACAGGGGGCAGTGAGCAGTTCTTC. It encodes CATSRDWTGGSEQFF. This sequence joins TRBV15 and TRBJ2-1; 11 bases map to TRBD1. Per germline, CDR1 LNHNV and CDR2 YYDKDF (reference sequence). J gave up 9 bases and V 0 bases, and 4 bases lay outside the gene matches. CDR3 length: 15 residues.

This clonotype was picked up a small number of times. J is TRBJ1-2 and V is TRBV5-1; 8 bases fit TRBD1. The CDR3 extends over 14 amino acids. The J segment lost 3 bases and the V segment lost 4 bases, leaving 5 bases of the junction unmatched. Germline loops: CDR1 SGHRS, CDR2 YFSETQ. The CDR3 is CASSASGQDYGYTF. The DNA for the CDR3 is TGCGCCAGCAGCGCCTCGGGACAGGACTATGGCTACACCTTC.

This clonotype showed up many times. The genes are TRBV20-1 and TRBJ1-1, with 9 bases identical to TRBD1. The CDR3 contains 13 residues. Losses at the gene ends were 6 bases for V and 6 bases for J; bases not matched to a gene: 8. Looked up from germline, CDR1 is DFQATT and CDR2 is SNEGSKA (reference sequence). In DNA, the CDR3 is TGCAGTGCCCCTACAGGGGGCACCGCTGAAGCTTTCTTT. Translation gives CSAPTGGTAEAFF.

This clonotype was counted at least ten times. This chain links TRBV5-1 with TRBJ2-7, with D possibly TRBD1 on 6 matching bases. Trimming removed 0 bases from V and 5 bases from J, with 9 bases in between. This CDR3 has 13 amino acids. The germline gives CDR1 SGHRS, CDR2 YFSETQ. As DNA, the CDR3 is TGCGCCAGCAGCTTGGGGGACAAGGACGAGCAGTACGTC. It codes for CASSLGDKDEQYV.

The table lists this clonotype with a few counts. CDR3 nucleotides: TGTGCCAGCAGCGTTTTCCCGGGCACGGGAGGTGAAGCTTTCTTT. It translates to CASSVFPGTGGEAFF. The chain is built from TRBV9 and TRBJ1-1; D is unclear. Per the germline V gene, CDR1 is SGDLS and CDR2 is YYNGEE. With 2 bases removed from V and 7 bases from J, the gap between germline ends came to 18 bases. The CDR3 is 15 residues long.

This clonotype was picked up many times. At one end the junction does not follow the germline gene, possibly because of a read error. The V call is TRBV9, the J call TRBJ1-6, with D possibly being TRBD1 (5 bases). Germline assignment: CDR1 SGDLS and CDR2 YYNGEE. This CDR3 region has 19 residues. CDR3 nucleotides: TGTGCCAGCAGCGTCAGGGCTCTGGGCTATCAGGACCGGCCCCCGGCTCCACTTTTT. Translating gives CASSVRALGYQDRPPAPLF.

Many counts were recorded for this clonotype. The chain employs TRBV6-2 or TRBV6-3 and TRBJ1-5; the match to TRBD1 covers 7 bases. CDR3 size: 13 residues. The germline CDR1 and CDR2 sequences are MNHEY and SVGEGT. V lost 7 bases to trimming and J lost 6 bases; unmatched junction nucleotides: 6. The CDR3 nucleotides read TGTGCCAGCACTCCGGACAGGTCTCAGCCCCAGCATTTT. Translation gives CASTPDRSQPQHF.

This clonotype was detected many times. The chain has TRBV2 and TRBJ2-4, with no clear D. Per the germline V gene, CDR1 is SNHLY and CDR2 is FYNNEI. The ends were cut back, 0 bases at V and 0 bases at J, with 9 bases in the middle. This CDR3 has 16 residues. CDR3 in amino acids: CASSEALQLAKNIQYF. The CDR3 DNA is TGTGCCAGCAGTGAAGCGCTCCAGCTAGCCAAAAACATTCAGTACTTC.

The V call is TRBV24-1, the J call TRBJ2-1; 7 nucleotides match TRBD2. Trimming cost V 10 bases and J 10 bases; bases outside gene matches: 12. There are 13 residues in the CDR3. Germline-derived CDR1 and CDR2 are KGHDR and SFDVKD. In nucleotides, the CDR3 is TGTGCCACAGGGAGCGGGGCGCGATCGGAGCAGTTCTTC. This sequence encodes CATGSGARSEQFF.

This clonotype was found many times. The chain is built from TRBV10-3 and TRBJ1-3; no reliable D call. Germline CDR1 reads ENHRY; CDR2 reads SYGVKD. The CDR3 has 15 residues. Trimming removed 4 bases from V and 3 bases from J, with 13 bases in between. The CDR3 protein is CAISAVTRHGNTIYF. CDR3 coding DNA: TGTGCCATCAGTGCGGTCACCCGCCATGGAAACACCATATATTTT.

There are many counts of this clonotype. The V gene is TRBV23-1, the J gene TRBJ2-7, with TRBD2 as a possible D gene (6 bases). TRBV23-1 is classed as an ORF, of uncertain function. The CDR3 contains 14 residues. Trimming removed 8 bases from V and 2 bases from J, with 16 bases in between. DNA of the CDR3: TGCGCCAGCGCTCCCGGCGGGGACGCCTACGAGCAGTACGTC. Protein sequence: CASAPGGDAYEQYV.

This clonotype showed up many times. The rearrangement links TRBV7-6 to TRBJ1-1, with D tentatively TRBD1 (5 bases). The germline V and J ends were trimmed by 5 bases and 3 bases, with 10 bases remaining between them. Germline V gives CDR1 SGHVS, CDR2 FNYEAQ. This CDR3 contains 13 residues. CDR3 in amino acids: CASSNVGDTEAFF. The CDR3 nucleotides are TGTGCCAGCAGCAACGTGGGGGACACTGAAGCTTTCTTT.

This clonotype was seen many times. The CDR3 here is CASSKGGAAGGNTGELFF. The CDR3 coding sequence is TGTGCCAGCAGCAAAGGGGGGGCTGCGGGGGGGAACACCGGGGAGCTGTTTTTT. The V gene is TRBV21-1, the J gene TRBJ2-2; TRBD2 reflects the table's D call only, with no check against the DNA. TRBV21-1 is a pseudogene. CDR3 length: 18 amino acids.

This clonotype was observed many times. The rearrangement links TRBV5-1 to TRBJ1-4; D not certain. The V gene lost 6 bases and the J gene lost 5 bases, with 14 bases spanning the gap. Germline CDR1 is SGHRS and CDR2 is YFSETQ. CDR3 length: 14 residues. The CDR3 here is CASKLDSTNEKLFF. The CDR3 nucleotides read TGCGCCAGCAAATTGGACTCGACGAATGAAAAACTGTTTTTT.

This clonotype appeared many times. This chain links TRBV5-1 with TRBJ2-7; D gene uncertain. The CDR3 has 15 residues. CDR1 and CDR2 from the germline V gene are SGHRS and YFSETQ. With 0 bases removed from V and 5 bases from J, the gap between germline ends came to 15 bases. The CDR3 spells CASSLGHAPSDEQYV. The CDR3 bases are TGCGCCAGCAGCTTGGGGCACGCGCCCAGCGACGAGCAGTACGTC.

In this sample, this clonotype turned up many times. V is TRBV5-1 and J is TRBJ1-6, with D hard to call. CDR1 and CDR2 from the germline V gene are SGHRS and YFSETQ. The CDR3 contains 13 residues. Trimming cost V 2 bases and J 0 bases, with 0 bases left between them. CDR3 DNA sequence: TGCGCCAGCAGCTTCTCCTATAATTCACCCCTCCACTTT. It codes for CASSFSYNSPLHF.

This clonotype occurred many times. This chain links TRBV7-2 with TRBJ2-2, with D perhaps TRBD2 (6 bases). The germline V and J ends were trimmed by 2 bases and 4 bases, with 17 bases remaining between them. CDR1 is SGHTA, CDR2 FQGNSA, per germline. The CDR3 length is 17 residues. The CDR3 here is CASSLIGGGAGTGELFF. In nucleotides, the CDR3 is TGTGCCAGCAGCTTAATAGGCGGCGGGGCCGGCACCGGGGAGCTGTTTTTT.

This clonotype appeared many times. The J gene is TRBJ1-4, the V gene TRBV6-5; D perhaps matches TRBD1 (5 bases). The CDR3 is made up of 14 amino acids. Trimming took 0 bases from V and 8 from J, leaving 10 bases between them. Germline CDR1 reads MNHEY; CDR2 reads SVGAGI. CDR3 nucleotide sequence: TGTGCCAGCAGTTACTCGCCGGGGGACGAAAAACTGTTTTTT. This codes for CASSYSPGDEKLFF.

The table lists this clonotype with many counts. The gene calls are TRBV5-1 and TRBJ1-6; 8 positions match TRBD1. There are 13 residues in the CDR3. V dropped 3 bases and J dropped 10; count of bases not matched to a gene: 3. In germline, CDR1 is SGHRS, CDR2 YFSETQ. The CDR3 loop is CASSSDRGSPLHF. DNA of the CDR3: TGCGCCAGCAGCTCCGACAGGGGCTCACCCCTCCACTTT.

This clonotype was picked up many times. The rearrangement uses TRBV7-2 and TRBJ2-3; TRBD1 might be the D (6 bases). The germline V and J ends were trimmed by 5 bases and 2 bases, with 11 bases remaining between them. Germline-derived CDR1 and CDR2 are SGHTA and FQGNSA. The CDR3 covers 14 residues. This CDR3 is CASSVGHLTDTQYF. In DNA, the CDR3 is TGTGCCAGCAGCGTGGGACACCTCACAGATACGCAGTATTTT.

In this sample, this clonotype turned up many times. V is TRBV7-9 and J is TRBJ1-6; maybe TRBD1 (6 bases). The germline V gene encodes CDR1 SEHNR and CDR2 FQNEAQ (reference sequence). CDR3 length: 15 residues. V was trimmed by 1 base and J by 9 bases, leaving 13 bases between them. The chain's CDR3 is CASSLERGSSSPLHF. DNA for the CDR3: TGTGCCAGCAGCTTAGAGAGGGGGTCTAGTTCACCCCTCCACTTT. The full variable domain, in which reference TRBV7-9 and TRBJ1-6 provide the parts outside the CDR3, is DTGVSQNPRHKITKRGQNVTFRCDPISEHNRLYWYRQTLGQGPEFLTYFQNEAQLEKSRLLSDRFSAERPKGSFSTLEIQRTEQGDSAMYLCASSLERGSSSPLHFGNGTRLTVT.

The V gene is TRBV5-6, the J gene TRBJ1-2; D might be TRBD1 (6 bases). CDR3 length: 13 residues. V was cut by 1 base and J by 6 bases, with 10 bases left in between. The germline gives CDR1 SGHDT, CDR2 YYEEEE. As DNA, the CDR3 is TGTGCCAGCAGCTTGAGGGGGTTCGATGGCTACACCTTC. Its protein product is CASSLRGFDGYTF.

This clonotype was observed a few times. This chain uses TRBV4-3 with TRBJ1-6, with D possibly matching TRBD1 (6 bases). The CDR3 runs 16 residues. CDR1 and CDR2 from the germline V gene are LGHNA and YSLEER. V was trimmed by 5 bases and J by 3 bases, leaving 14 bases between them. The CDR3 nucleotides are TGCGCCAGCAGCTACAGGGCTCCCGGCTATAATTCACCCCTCCACTTT. This translates into CASSYRAPGYNSPLHF.